This T cell receptor (beta chain) was profiled in a study of blood T cell repertoires in COVID-19. Study at large: Samples of COVID-19 (acute and convalescent) were obtained from the United States, Italy and Spain. PBMCs, B-cell-depleted T cells, or T cells provided the cDNA or gDNA that made up the material.

Authors' data handling: Reference gene primer amplification gave nucleated cell count estimates. The repertoire was sequenced with immunoSEQ multiplex PCR; TCRdb's copy has only in-frame clones and lacks some. The DNA was the basis for D and trimming; V, J and clone size are from that table. The repertoire includes about 310,000 clones, about 87% of them detected once, and 1% to 1.5% sits in the top ten. The CDR3 runs to 15 residues. Trimming took 4 bases from V and 0 from J, leaving 13 bases between them. The germline V gene encodes CDR1 MGHDK and CDR2 SYGVNS. V usage is TRBV25-1 and J usage is TRBJ2-7; D possibly corresponds to TRBD2 (6 bases). This clonotype originated in a man in his 70s with acute or convalescent COVID-19. The specimen sequenced was peripheral blood. The CDR3 protein is CASSGPGTYSYEQYF. In DNA form, the CDR3 reads TGTGCCAGCAGTGGCCCCGGGACTTACTCCTACGAGCAGTACTTC.